This is a list of T cell receptor beta chains from one sample in a study of metastatic and nonmetastatic thyroid tumors. TCRdb ran MiXCR on the PCR reads. The sample consists of about 40,000 clones, less than 20% of them appearing once. What was sequenced was tumor tissue. The receptors come from a female donor with papillary thyroid cancer or a benign thyroid nodule (not recorded which). Some clones in this sample may be carry-over from other donors' samples. The CDR3 runs from the conserved cysteine through the conserved F or W. The order of the fields is clone size, D gene, J gene, V gene, CDR3 protein, CDR3 DNA. A D gene is named only where the DNA matches it firmly. Only some rows state a clone size, as once, few, many or a class for expanded clones.

many	NA	TRBJ1-2	TRBV18	CASSPRRGEGYTF	TGTGCCAGCTCACCACGCAGGGGCGAGGGCTACACCTTC
many	NA	TRBJ1-4	TRBV6-1	CASSEDPEGEKLFF	TGTGCCAGCAGTGAAGACCCTGAGGGTGAAAAACTGTTTTTT
many	TRBD2	TRBJ2-1	TRBV19	CASSQSGRAGNEQFF	TGTGCCAGTAGTCAAAGCGGGAGGGCCGGCAATGAGCAGTTCTTC
many	NA	TRBJ2-5	TRBV18	CASSPSSGRETQYF	TGTGCCAGCTCACCATCATCCGGGAGAGAGACCCAGTACTTC
NA	NA	TRBJ2-3	TRBV20-1	CSARASSWSDTQYF	TGCAGTGCTAGAGCGTCTAGCTGGAGTGATACGCAGTATTTT
few	TRBD1	TRBJ2-7	TRBV6-1	CASRAGQGNHEQYF	TGTGCCAGCAGGGCGGGACAGGGGAACCACGAGCAGTACTTC
few	NA	TRBJ1-1	TRBV28	CASSSDPGAGSNTEAFF	TGTGCCAGCAGCTCGGATCCGGGGGCCGGTTCGAACACTGAAGCTTTCTTT
many	TRBD2	TRBJ2-1	TRBV20-1	CSANPAGGPYNEQFF	TGCAGTGCTAACCCAGCGGGAGGGCCCTACAATGAGCAGTTCTTC
many	TRBD1	TRBJ1-6	TRBV2	CASSELGQGNSPLHF	TGTGCCAGCAGTGAACTGGGACAGGGAAATTCACCCCTCCACTTT
many	NA	TRBJ1-4	TRBV9	CASSVGAQGGEKLFF	TGTGCCAGCAGCGTAGGTGCGCAGGGTGGTGAAAAACTGTTTTTT
many	NA	TRBJ1-2	TRBV7-9	CASSAGGGRYTF	TGTGCCAGCAGCGCTGGGGGCGGGCGCTACACCTTC
many	NA	TRBJ1-2	TRBV2	CASSEFQDPYYGYTF	TGTGCCAGCAGTGAATTCCAGGACCCTTACTATGGCTACACCTTC
many	NA	TRBJ2-7	TRBV4-1	CASSPQPGGVYEQYF	TGCGCCAGCAGCCCACAACCGGGGGGCGTCTACGAGCAGTACTTC
many	NA	TRBJ1-1	TRBV5-1	CASSLESGNTEAFF	TGCGCCAGCAGCTTGGAATCAGGGAACACTGAAGCTTTCTTT
many	NA	TRBJ1-6	TRBV10-1	CASSETGRSPLHF	TGCGCCAGCAGTGAGACAGGGAGGTCACCCCTCCACTTT
NA	NA	TRBJ1-1	TRBV5-1	CSISLVPFLNTEAFF	TGCTCCATCAGCTTGGTGCCCTTCTTGAACACTGAAGCTTTCTTT
many	NA	TRBJ2-2	TRBV11-1	CASSPKVAANTGELFF	TGTGCCAGCAGCCCCAAGGTAGCGGCGAACACCGGGGAGCTGTTTTTT
many	NA	TRBJ2-1	TRBV28	CASSLSAYNEQFF	TGTGCCAGCAGTTTGTCAGCATACAATGAGCAGTTCTTC
NA	TRBD1	TRBJ2-7	TRBV6-1	CANSGTGTGGPNYEQYF	TGTGCCAACAGTGGCACAGGGACAGGGGGCCCCAACTACGAGCAGTACTTC
many	TRBD2	TRBJ2-5	TRBV27	CASSLGLAGGKETQYF	TGTGCCAGCAGTTTAGGGCTAGCGGGAGGTAAAGAGACCCAGTACTTC
many	NA	TRBJ1-5	TRBV6-1	CASSESGGNQPQHF	TGTGCCAGCAGTGAAAGTGGCGGAAATCAGCCCCAGCATTTT
NA	TRBD2	TRBJ2-7	TRBV6-2/TRBV6-3	CASSYSTGRAFYEQYF	TGTGCCAGCAGTTACTCGACTGGGAGGGCTTTCTACGAGCAGTACTTC
medium-sized	TRBD2	TRBJ2-1	TRBV28	CASSLPRSRGAHYNEQFF	TGTGCCAGCAGTTTGCCCAGGTCGCGGGGGGCCCACTACAATGAGCAGTTCTTC
many	NA	TRBJ2-1	TRBV9	CASSVDSSGVYNEQFF	TGTGCCAGCAGCGTAGACTCCTCCGGGGTCTACAATGAGCAGTTCTTC
many	TRBD2	TRBJ2-2	TRBV30	CAWSVGLADTGELFF	TGTGCCTGGAGTGTGGGGCTAGCGGACACCGGGGAGCTGTTTTTT
many	NA	TRBJ2-3	TRBV3-1	CASSQGPDTQYF	TGTGCCAGCAGCCAAGGCCCAGATACGCAGTATTTT
many	NA	TRBJ2-2	TRBV5-1	CASSLLGVYTGELFF	TGCGCCAGCAGCTTGCTTGGGGTCTACACCGGGGAGCTGTTTTTT
many	NA	TRBJ2-5	TRBV20-1	CSADRTQETQYF	TGCAGTGCTGACCGGACCCAAGAGACCCAGTACTTC
many	NA	TRBJ1-5	TRBV11-1	CASSLRGDSSNQPQHF	TGTGCCAGCAGCTTAAGGGGAGACAGTAGCAATCAGCCCCAGCATTTT
NA	NA	TRBJ1-2	TRBV5-1	CASSLYPLGTGSSGYTF	TGCGCCAGCAGCTTGTACCCTCTCGGTACAGGGTCGAGCGGCTACACCTTC
medium-sized	TRBD2	TRBJ2-7	TRBV7-2	CASSLGASGSHEQYF	TGTGCCAGCAGCTTAGGCGCTAGCGGGAGCCACGAGCAGTACTTC
many	NA	TRBJ1-2	TRBV7-8	CASSPLMDYGYTF	TGTGCCAGCAGCCCCCTCATGGACTATGGCTACACCTTC
many	NA	TRBJ2-1	TRBV30	CAWSVPGGMANEQFF	TGTGCCTGGAGTGTACCCGGCGGGATGGCCAATGAGCAGTTCTTC
many	TRBD1	TRBJ2-5	TRBV18	CASSPLQGVLETQYF	TGTGCCAGCTCCCCTCTGCAGGGGGTTTTAGAGACCCAGTACTTC
many	NA	TRBJ1-3	TRBV28	CASGGRTYSGNTIYF	TGTGCCAGCGGGGGACGGACCTACTCTGGAAACACCATATATTTT
few	NA	TRBJ1-6	TRBV6-1	CASIVQHNSPLHF	TGTGCCAGCATAGTACAGCATAATTCACCCCTCCACTTT
many	NA	TRBJ2-5	TRBV6-2/TRBV6-3	CASSYGEGGTQYF	TGTGCCAGCAGTTACGGGGAAGGCGGGACCCAGTACTTC
NA	TRBD2	TRBJ2-2	TRBV20-1	CSARDPRGGLDTGELFF	TGCAGTGCTAGAGATCCCCGGGGGGGCCTAGACACCGGGGAGCTGTTTTTT
many	NA	TRBJ2-5	TRBV6-6	CASSYREGETQYF	TGTGCCAGCAGTTACCGTGAGGGAGAGACCCAGTACTTC
many	TRBD2	TRBJ2-3	TRBV20-1	CSARKRLAGVDTQYF	TGCAGTGCTAGAAAGCGTCTAGCGGGAGTTGATACGCAGTATTTT
many	NA	TRBJ2-7	TRBV6-4	CASSYEQYF	TGTGCCAGCTCCTACGAGCAGTACTTC
many	NA	TRBJ2-5	TRBV6-2/TRBV6-3	CASMDSQETQYF	TGTGCCAGCATGGACAGCCAAGAGACCCAGTACTTC